Each of the 17 T cell receptor beta chains below was sequenced from the same sample in a study of breast tumors, draining lymph nodes, adjacent tissues. Samples came from axillary lymph nodes draining the breast cancer. Each CDR3 protein is one row after TCRdb ran MiXCR on the multiplex PCR reads. In the table there are around 100,000 distinct CDR3 sequences, 21% of which are singletons. Input material: axillary lymph node tissue. The receptor set was obtained from a female donor with breast cancer. Some clones in this sample may be carry-over from other donors' samples.

This clonotype was found a few times. The rearrangement joins TRBV30 to TRBJ1-2; no definite D call. The CDR3 covers 13 residues. CDR1 and CDR2 from the germline V gene are GTSNPN and SVGIG (reference sequence). Between the trimmed V and J ends, which lost 7 bases and 4 bases, there was a span of 16 bases. DNA for the CDR3: TGTGCCTACTCCCCGGGAGGAGGCTATGGCTACACCTTC. It codes for CAYSPGGGYGYTF.

The table lists this clonotype with many counts. The chain joins TRBV13 to TRBJ2-7, with 11 bases that match TRBD1. V shed 5 bases and J 5 bases; nucleotides not matched to a gene: 8. Germline values: CDR1 PRHDT, CDR2 FYEKMQ (reference sequence). This CDR3 has 15 amino acids. The CDR3 nucleotides read TGTGCCAGCAGCGCCTCCGGGACAGGGGGGAACGAGCAGTACTTC. This codes for CASSASGTGGNEQYF.

A note on this clonotype: This may be a read error, as it is one base from a much larger clone. V and J are TRBV18 and TRBJ2-7; D remains ambiguous. Germline values: CDR1 KGHSH, CDR2 LQKENI. This CDR3 region has 13 residues. The DNA of the CDR3 is TGTGCCGGCTCACCACCCGGTGCCTACGAGCAGTACTTC. Amino acids: CAGSPPGAYEQYF.

This sequence joins TRBV7-9 and TRBJ1-1; 9 nucleotides align to TRBD1. CDR3 size: 14 residues. J lost 8 bases, V lost 3 bases, and 7 bases had no gene match. Germline values: CDR1 SEHNR, CDR2 FQNEAQ (reference sequence). In DNA, the CDR3 is TGTGCCAGCAGCTTCGCGGGACAGGGAGGCGAAGCTTTCTTT. This encodes CASSFAGQGGEAFF.

There are many counts of this clonotype. The V and J genes are TRBV20-1 and TRBJ2-3; D is unclear. The V gene's germline CDR1 is DFQATT and CDR2 SNEGSKA (reference sequence). The CDR3 extends over 13 amino acids. V lost 6 bases and J 3 bases, leaving 13 bases between the germline ends. Here the CDR3 DNA reads TGCAGTGCCCGGCTTCCGAGTACAGATACGCAGTATTTT. It translates to CSARLPSTDTQYF.

This clonotype was observed at least ten times. The genes are TRBV5-1 and TRBJ1-5, with D unclear. Germline V gives CDR1 SGHRS, CDR2 YFSETQ. V lost 0 bases to trimming and J lost 4 bases, with 11 bases between them. This CDR3 has 15 residues. The CDR3: CASSLGTENNQPQHF. Written as DNA, the CDR3 is TGCGCCAGCAGCTTGGGGACCGAGAATAATCAGCCCCAGCATTTT.

Turning to this clonotype: A much larger clone is a single base away; this may be a read error. The V call is TRBV30, the J call TRBJ2-7; D is unclear. The V gene's germline CDR1 is GTSNPN and CDR2 SVGIG (reference sequence). This CDR3 region has 11 residues. CDR3 residues: CAWSDAYKQYF. The CDR3 DNA sequence: TGTGCCTGGAGTGATGCCTACAAGCAGTACTTC. The full variable domain, in which reference TRBV30 and TRBJ2-7 provide the parts outside the CDR3, is SQTIHQWPATLVQPVGSPLSLECTVEGTSNPNLYWYRQAAGRGLQLLFYSVGIGQISSEVPQNLSASRPQDRQFILSSKKLLLSDSGFYLCAWSDAYKQYFGPGTRLTVT.

This clonotype was seen at least ten times. The chain employs TRBV27 and TRBJ1-2; tentatively, D is TRBD1 (5 bases). CDR1 is MNHEY, CDR2 SMNVEV, per germline (reference sequence). The CDR3 covers 16 residues. The V gene lost 2 bases and the J gene lost 7 bases, with 20 bases spanning the gap. The CDR3 DNA sequence: TGTGCCAGCAGTTTAAGCTCCCCGACATTCGGGGCTGGCTACACCTTC. It is translated as CASSLSSPTFGAGYTF.

With regard to this clonotype: One junction end does not reproduce the germline sequence, and a read error may be involved. J is TRBJ1-3 and V is TRBV29-1; unclear D gene. Looked up from germline, CDR1 is SQVTM and CDR2 is ANQGSEA. CDR3 length equals 13 residues. CDR3 sequence: CCVGDLIGNTIYF. CDR3 nucleotide sequence: TGCTGCGTTGGAGATTTGATAGGAAACACCATATATTTT.

In this sample, this clonotype turned up many times. V gene TRBV5-1 combines with J gene TRBJ2-5; D call uncertain. V was shortened by 6 bases and J by 5 bases, with 14 bases between the two germline ends. CDR3 length: 13 amino acids. Germline CDR1 SGHRS, CDR2 YFSETQ. CDR3 sequence reads: CASTSPPGETQYF. The CDR3, as DNA: TGCGCCAGCACTTCCCCCCCCGGTGAGACCCAGTACTTC.

This chain links TRBV28 with TRBJ1-6, with TRBD1 matching over 9 bases. V gave up 7 bases and J gave up 14 bases; unmatched junction bases: 9. The CDR3 extends over 13 amino acids. CDR1 and CDR2 from the germline V gene are MDHEN and SYDVKM. The chain's CDR3 is CASIGGTGSTLHF. CDR3 DNA sequence: TGTGCCAGCATAGGTGGGACAGGGAGCACCCTCCACTTT.

This clonotype was detected many times. The chain uses TRBV6-1 and TRBJ2-1; 7 bases match TRBD1. The CDR3 is 15 residues long. Germline lookup yields CDR1 MNHNS and CDR2 SASEGT. Germline trimming cut 2 bases from V and 6 bases from J; bases unmatched to any gene: 7. DNA of the CDR3: TGTGCCAGCAGTGAACTCACAGGGGCAGCCAATGAGCAGTTCTTC. Protein product: CASSELTGAANEQFF.

This clonotype was recorded at least ten times. The chain employs TRBV7-8 and TRBJ1-5; D may be TRBD1 (5 bases). With 0 bases removed from V and 2 bases from J, the gap between germline ends came to 14 bases. The CDR3 runs 17 residues. Germline CDR1 SGHVS, CDR2 FQNEAQ. CDR3 bases: TGTGCCAGCAGCTTAGCTTATGGGGGGGGAGGCAATCAGCCCCAGCATTTT. Protein product: CASSLAYGGGGNQPQHF.

This clonotype has just a few counts. The rearrangement links TRBV6-1 to TRBJ2-1; 7 nucleotides align to TRBD2. The V segment lost 8 bases and the J segment 5 bases; nucleotides outside the gene matches: 6. The CDR3 extends over 13 amino acids. Germline V lookup: CDR1 MNHNS, CDR2 SASEGT. The CDR3: CASVVAGHNEQFF. DNA for the CDR3: TGTGCCAGCGTGGTAGCGGGTCACAATGAGCAGTTCTTC.

Turning to this clonotype: A much bigger clone sits one base away, suggesting this may be a read error. V and J are TRBV6-1 and TRBJ1-6, with D unresolved. The CDR3 runs to 14 residues. Germline CDR1 MNHNS, CDR2 SASEGT. The ends were cut back, 8 bases at V and 7 bases at J, with 15 bases in the middle. In DNA, the CDR3 is TGTGCCAGCCCTGGACTCTTGGGGAATTCACCCCTCCACTTT. Protein sequence: CASPGLLGNSPLHF.

The table lists this clonotype with many counts. The V gene is TRBV24-1, the J gene TRBJ2-3; D may be TRBD1 (6 bases). V lost 3 bases and J lost 2, with 11 bases in between. CDR1 and CDR2 from the germline V gene are KGHDR and SFDVKD. The CDR3 covers 15 residues. The CDR3 DNA is TGTGCCACCAGTGATAGACAGGATCCCACAGATACGCAGTATTTT. Translating gives CATSDRQDPTDTQYF.

This clonotype was counted ten times or more. This rearrangement joins TRBV2 to TRBJ2-2; possibly TRBD1 for D (6 bases). This CDR3 has 14 amino acids. With 7 bases removed from V and 7 bases from J, the gap between germline ends came to 16 bases. Germline CDR1 reads SNHLY; CDR2 reads FYNNEI. This CDR3 reads CASTMGAQVGELFF. The CDR3 bases are TGTGCCAGCACTATGGGGGCGCAGGTCGGGGAGCTGTTTTTT.